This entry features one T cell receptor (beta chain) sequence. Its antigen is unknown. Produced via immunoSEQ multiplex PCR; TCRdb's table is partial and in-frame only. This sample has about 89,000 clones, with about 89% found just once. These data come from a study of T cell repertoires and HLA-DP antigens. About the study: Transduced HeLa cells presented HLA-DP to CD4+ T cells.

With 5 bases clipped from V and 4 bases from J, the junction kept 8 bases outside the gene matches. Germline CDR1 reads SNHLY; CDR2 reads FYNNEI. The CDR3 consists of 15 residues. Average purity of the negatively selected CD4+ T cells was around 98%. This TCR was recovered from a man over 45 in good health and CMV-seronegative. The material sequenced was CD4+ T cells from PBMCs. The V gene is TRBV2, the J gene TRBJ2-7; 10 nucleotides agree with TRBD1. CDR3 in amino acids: CASSSPGQGIYEQYF. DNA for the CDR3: TGTGCCAGCAGTTCACCGGGACAGGGGATTTACGAGCAGTACTTC.